This T cell receptor beta chain was sequenced for a study of blood T cell repertoires in COVID-19 (dated by TCRdb to 2018 to 2020). About the investigation overall: Collaborator samples came from the United States, Italy and Spain and covered acute and convalescent phases of COVID-19. Deeply sampled blood TCRbeta repertoires from subjects exposed to, actively infected with, or recovered from COVID-19 were included in the dataset. The material from the prospective study consisted of cDNA or gDNA derived from T cells, B-cell-depleted T cells, or PBMCs. Samples were obtained from the ongoing ImmuneRACE study (first 160 participants) and from over 1,000 subjects provided by 6 global collaborators. A freely available public database, intended as a resource for researchers studying the immune response to SARS-CoV-2, is where the repertoires were released. HLA class I and class II types, where available, came from metadata supplied by the sample provider rather than from assay-based typing. Nearly every sample came with metadata listing a de-identified subject ID, COVID-19 status, age in years and sex.

Points the paper makes about the study in general: How much clinical and demographic metadata was included differed by source and by participant, and the metadata was provided uncurated.

Participants in the prospective study were aged 18 to 89 years, lived in about two dozen United States geographic areas, and enrolled through a virtual design. In the prospective study, cohorts were assigned on the basis of participant-reported clinical history obtained from a screening survey and a study questionnaire. Exposed participants had been in contact, within 2 weeks of entering the study, with a person who had a PCR-confirmed or clinician-diagnosed case of COVID-19. Each participant in the prospective study had whole blood, serum and a nasopharyngeal or oropharyngeal swab collected by mobile phlebotomists. Additional blood draws and questionnaires over an approximately two-month period could optionally be provided by prospective study participants. Before DNA extraction, prospective study blood samples were shipped either frozen or at room temperature. From cysteine to phenylalanine, the CDR3 is 14 amino acids long. Here the CDR3 DNA is all that survives: 42 bases in frame from base 1. In the germline V gene, CDR1 corresponds to SGHAT and CDR2 to FQNNGV. The germline ends are 10 bases apart after V is trimmed by 0 bases and J by 5 bases.

Concerning this clone itself: Its antigen remains undetermined. There are no base qualities to consult, and no much larger clone falls within one base.

TCRbeta CDR3 regions were amplified from genomic DNA by means of the immunoSEQ Assay, a bias-controlled multiplex PCR. From the authors' description of their analysis: The number of nucleated cells in each sample was estimated by amplification of reference gene primers within the assay. To quantify the absolute abundance of each unique TCRbeta CDR3 rearrangement, sequence reads were collapsed and filtered. For each sample, productive Simpson clonality was calculated as the square root of Simpson's diversity index across productive rearrangements. TCRdb carries this immuneACCESS record with in-frame sequences only. Its versions omit some clonotypes, under half of them owing to an unresolved V gene in the studies checked, with the rest unexplained. V, J and clone size were drawn from that table, and D and trimming were deduced from the DNA. This sample holds about 190,000 clones; about 83% were observed only once. The top ten clones comprise less than 3.5% of the sample.

This TCR derives from a woman aged 25 to 39 who had been exposed to COVID-19. The chain is encoded by TRBV11-2 joined to TRBJ1-1; possibly the D gene is TRBD1, per 5 matching bases. Sample: PBMCs or T cells enriched from blood (not recorded which). The nucleotide sequence reads TGTGCCAGCAGCTTAGAGGGGCTAGGGACTGAAGCTTTCTTT. Translated, it gives CASSLEGLGTEAFF.